The entry that follows covers one T cell receptor beta chain sequence. Its antigen is not identified. These data are taken from a study of identical twins' blood T cells. The study's findings and limits: Twin similarity might stem from environmental factors, not only genetics.

Six healthy women, forming three identical twin pairs, donated samples. Reared together, all three twin pairs probably met the same infectious agents and vaccines. TCRdb passed the 5' RACE reads through MiXCR, listing each CDR3 protein once. The sample has fewer than 450,000 distinct CDR3 sequences; 28% are singletons. Trimming shortened V by 3 bases and J by 7 bases, and 10 bases separated the two germline ends. The V gene's germline CDR1 is MDHEN and CDR2 SYDVKM. The length of the CDR3 is 12 residues. The rearrangement links TRBV28 to TRBJ2-7; unclear D gene. Sequencing was performed on PBMCs. The receptor was isolated from a woman between 18 and 55 years old in good health. CDR3 in DNA: TGTGCCAGCAGTTTGCCGAAAGGGGAGCAGTACTTC. It encodes CASSLPKGEQYF.